This TCR beta chain is drawn from a study of shared clonotypes between healthy human individuals. The table came from immunoSEQ multiplex PCR; TCRdb's copy has only in-frame clones and leaves some out. Of some 2,400,000 clones in the sample, around 95% are singletons; the top ten hold around 0.13%. Splitting of CD4+ cells produced CD45RA+ naive and CD45RA-negative memory subsets. The TCR was taken from a young man in good health. Sequencing was done on a sample of naive CD4+ T cells sorted from blood. Subset reported: CD45RA+ positively selected.

The CDR3 here is CASSPRTDSAYEQYF. CDR3 coding DNA: TGTGCCAGCAGCCCCCGGACAGATTCAGCCTACGAGCAGTACTTC. The V gene is TRBV5-4, the J gene TRBJ2-7; tentatively, D is TRBD1 (6 bases). Per germline, CDR1 SGHNT and CDR2 YYREEE (reference sequence). V was shortened by 4 bases and J by 2 bases, with 16 bases between the two germline ends. The CDR3 spans 15 residues. Full variable domain (missing parts from reference TRBV5-4 and TRBJ2-7): ETGVTQSPTHLIKTRGQQVTLRCSSQSGHNTVSWYQQALGQGPQFIFQYYREEENGRGNFPPRFSGLQFPNYSSELNVNALELDDSALYLCASSPRTDSAYEQYFGPGTRLTVT.